This T cell receptor (beta chain) was sequenced in a study of blood T cell repertoires in COVID-19. TCRdb's table, derived via immunoSEQ multiplex PCR, lists solely in-frame clones and lacks some. The data contain some 60,000 clones, around nine tenths of them singletons. Source material: peripheral blood. This receptor was obtained from a human donor with active COVID-19. The donor label of this sample is uncertain.

The CDR3, as DNA: TGTGCCAGCAGCTTAGTTCTTTTCTACGAGCAGTACTTC. Residues: CASSLVLFYEQYF. The chain uses TRBV11-3 and TRBJ2-7; D not resolved. Trimming pared 1 base from V and 3 bases from J, leaving 7 bases between. In germline, CDR1 is SGHNT, CDR2 YENEEA. This CDR3 has 13 residues.